Shown below are 7 T cell receptor beta chains from a single sample sequenced in a study of T cell repertoires in cytomegalovirus infection. TCRdb analysed the reads with MiXCR anew, one entry per CDR3 protein. The sample records about 740,000 distinct CDR3 sequences, about 40% being singletons. The sample was PBMCs. These TCRs come from a human donor in good health (CMV status not recorded). Some clones in this sample may be carry-over from other donors' samples.

This clonotype was seen at least ten times. The V gene is TRBV7-8, the J gene TRBJ1-4; 8 nucleotides line up with TRBD1. This CDR3 is 16 amino acids long. J gave up 8 bases and V 6 bases, and 14 bases lay outside the gene matches. In germline, CDR1 is SGHVS, CDR2 FQNEAQ. CDR3 DNA sequence: TGTGCCAGCAGACCGACCCGGACAGGGTCCGGCGAAAAACTGTTTTTT. Protein sequence: CASRPTRTGSGEKLFF.

V is TRBV28 and J is TRBJ1-5, with a weak D call TRBD1 (5 bases). Per germline, CDR1 MDHEN and CDR2 SYDVKM. This CDR3 comprises 15 residues. Trimming removed 3 bases at V and 7 bases at J, with 16 bases between. CDR3: CASSFWERGRQPQHF. As DNA, the CDR3 is TGTGCCAGCAGTTTTTGGGAGAGGGGTCGGCAGCCCCAGCATTTT.

The V and J genes are TRBV19 and TRBJ1-5; D is unclear. CDR1 and CDR2 (germline): LNHDA, SQIVND (reference sequence). The length of the CDR3 is 14 residues. Trimming stripped 1 base from V and 4 bases from J, with 8 bases between. CDR3 in amino acids: CASSIVRANQPQHF. The DNA of the CDR3 is TGTGCCAGTAGTATAGTGAGGGCTAATCAGCCCCAGCATTTT.

Of note for this clonotype: A much bigger clone sits one base away, suggesting this may be a read error. The V gene is TRBV7-6, the J gene TRBJ1-3, with 8 positions matching TRBD1. CDR3 length: 16 residues. V shed 2 bases and J 4 bases; nucleotides not matched to a gene: 7. CDR1 and CDR2 (germline): SGHVS, FNYEAQ. The CDR3 DNA sequence: TGTGCCAGCAGCTTAAAGACAGGGGCAACGGGAAACACCATATATTTT. Amino acids: CASSLKTGATGNTIYF.

The chain employs TRBV27 and TRBJ2-3; tentatively, D is TRBD1 or TRBD2 (5 bases each). CDR3 length: 15 amino acids. Trimming shortened V by 5 bases and J by 1 base, and 13 bases separated the two germline ends. In germline, CDR1 is MNHEY, CDR2 SMNVEV (reference sequence). The CDR3 loop reads CASSERVGGTDTQYF. In DNA form, the CDR3 reads TGTGCCAGCAGTGAGAGGGTAGGGGGCACAGATACGCAGTATTTT.

V is TRBV7-2 and J is TRBJ1-5, with D maybe TRBD1 (6 bases). V was pared by 4 bases and J by 6 bases, with 13 bases between. The CDR3 is 14 residues long. Germline CDR1 is SGHTA and CDR2 is FQGNSA. CDR3 DNA sequence: TGTGCCAGCAGCTCCAGGGGAGGGGGTCAGCCCCAGCATTTT. It specifies CASSSRGGGQPQHF.

V is TRBV6-1 and J is TRBJ2-7, with D uncertain. Per germline, CDR1 MNHNS and CDR2 SASEGT. The CDR3 spans 13 residues. The V end lost 6 bases, the J end lost 5 bases, and 14 bases lay between the germline ends. As DNA, the CDR3 is TGTGCCAGCAGAGAGAGAGGCAGAGACGAGCAGTACTTC. Amino acid sequence: CASRERGRDEQYF.